This entry features one T cell receptor (beta chain) sequence. Its antigen remains undetermined. Per-base quality was not reported, and no clone a single base away is much larger than it. This sample was taken from a study of technical replicates of blood from a few donors (dated 2017 in TCRdb). Trimming removed 0 bases from V and 3 bases from J, leaving 9 bases between the germline ends. Measured from the cysteine to the phenylalanine, the CDR3 is 15 residues long. The kept DNA is CDR3 alone, 45 bases in frame from the first base. The germline V gene supplies CDR1 LGHNA and CDR2 YNFKEQ. The library was made by the immunoSEQ multiplex PCR assay. In TCRdb, the immuneACCESS table is reduced to in-frame sequences with V and J assigned. These tables do not hold every clone; where another copy was compared, an unresolved V gene accounts for under half, and the others remain unexplained. The sample has tens of thousands of clones on record, around nine tenths of them singletons. Of the sample, about 4.7% is held by the ten largest clones.

Sequenced: PBMCs. The chain is assembled from TRBV4-2 and TRBJ1-3; confidence is insufficient to name the D gene. This receptor was obtained from a human donor in good health. Some clones in this sample may be carry-over from other donors' samples. The DNA reads as follows: TGTGCCAGCAGCCAAGACCGTTCCGGTGGAAACACCATATATTTT. Its translation is CASSQDRSGGNTIYF.